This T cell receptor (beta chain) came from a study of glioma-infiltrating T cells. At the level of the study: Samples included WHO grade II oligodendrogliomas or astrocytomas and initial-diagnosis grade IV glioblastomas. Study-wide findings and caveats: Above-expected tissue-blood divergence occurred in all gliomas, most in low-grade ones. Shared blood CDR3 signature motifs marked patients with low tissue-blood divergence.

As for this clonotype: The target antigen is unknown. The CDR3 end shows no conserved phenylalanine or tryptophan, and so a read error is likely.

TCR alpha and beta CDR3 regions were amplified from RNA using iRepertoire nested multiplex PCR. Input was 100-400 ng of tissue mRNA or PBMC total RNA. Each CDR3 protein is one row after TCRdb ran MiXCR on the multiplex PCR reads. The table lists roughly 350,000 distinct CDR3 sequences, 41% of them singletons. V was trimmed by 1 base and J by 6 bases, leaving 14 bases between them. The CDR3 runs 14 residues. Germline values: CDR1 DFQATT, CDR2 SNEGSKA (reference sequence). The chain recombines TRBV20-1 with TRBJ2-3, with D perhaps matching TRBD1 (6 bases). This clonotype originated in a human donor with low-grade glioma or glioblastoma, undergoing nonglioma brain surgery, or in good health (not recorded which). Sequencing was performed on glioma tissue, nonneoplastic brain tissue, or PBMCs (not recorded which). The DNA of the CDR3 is TGCAGTGCTAGAGTCAACAGGGAGTCCGATACGCAGTATCTT. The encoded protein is CSARVNRESDTQYL.